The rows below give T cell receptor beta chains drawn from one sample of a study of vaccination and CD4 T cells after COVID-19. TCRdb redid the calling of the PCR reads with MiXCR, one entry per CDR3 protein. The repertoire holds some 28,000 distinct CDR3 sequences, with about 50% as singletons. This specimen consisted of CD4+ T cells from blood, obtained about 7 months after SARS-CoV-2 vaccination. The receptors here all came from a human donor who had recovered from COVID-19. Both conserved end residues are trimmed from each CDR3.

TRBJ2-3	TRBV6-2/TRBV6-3	ASRPSITDTQY
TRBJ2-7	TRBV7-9	ASSSVSWGFYEQY
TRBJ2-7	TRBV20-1	SATGRPSYEQY
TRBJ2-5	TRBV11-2	ASSRTARFQETQY
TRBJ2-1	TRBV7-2	ASSFMWGRSYNEQF
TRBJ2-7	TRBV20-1	SARGGVSYEQY
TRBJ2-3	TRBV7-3	ASSLTGQGGDTQY
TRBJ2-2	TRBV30	AWSLRRANTGELF
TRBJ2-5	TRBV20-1	SARDAGETQY
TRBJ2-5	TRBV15	ATSKAGRGRAETQY
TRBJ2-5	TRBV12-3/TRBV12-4	ASTPGEETQY
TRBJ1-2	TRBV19	ASSIPDRPGGYT
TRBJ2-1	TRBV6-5	ASSYSVYRGEEQF
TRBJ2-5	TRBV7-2	ASSLYEGALRETQY
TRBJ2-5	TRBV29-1	SVVNIDQETQY
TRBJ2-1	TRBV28	ASLFYNEQF
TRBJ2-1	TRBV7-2	ASSLDLAGSYNEQF
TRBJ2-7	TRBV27	ASSLSFRAYEQY
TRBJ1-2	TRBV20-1	SARTDNYGYT
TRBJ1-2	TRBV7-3	ASSLNRQGYGYT
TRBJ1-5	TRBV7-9	ASSQGTGRNQPQH
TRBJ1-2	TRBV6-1	ASSETFEGALGYT
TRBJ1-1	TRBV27	ASSFAGSAEAF
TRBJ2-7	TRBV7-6	ASSLLAETSYEQY
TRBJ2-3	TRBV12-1	ASSFPVGLAGGVDTQY
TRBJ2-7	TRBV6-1	ASSEVYRGFSEQY
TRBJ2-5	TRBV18	ASSSRLAGTQETQY
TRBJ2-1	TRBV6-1	ASSRGSRGEQF
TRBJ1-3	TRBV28	ASSLNWASGNTIY
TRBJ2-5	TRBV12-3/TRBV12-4	ASSSRGGTSETQY
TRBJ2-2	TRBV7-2	ASSLPSSTGELF
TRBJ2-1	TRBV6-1	ASSGQADSYNEQF
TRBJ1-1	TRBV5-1	ASSLGWGADTEAF
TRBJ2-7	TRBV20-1	SAENRGQGEQY
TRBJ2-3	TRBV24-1	ATSLRDYVTSTDTQY
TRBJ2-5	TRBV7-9	ASSKSGGIQTQY
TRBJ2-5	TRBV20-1	SASPSGSWETQY
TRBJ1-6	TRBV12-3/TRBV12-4	ASSSNRGQGSPLH
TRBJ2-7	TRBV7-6	ASSHEAGPGAYEQY
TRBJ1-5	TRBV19	ASSIGSLSNQPQH
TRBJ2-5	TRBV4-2	ASSQDIGVAGSETQY
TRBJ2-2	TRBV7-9	ASSPPTGASFGELF
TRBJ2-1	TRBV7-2	ASARPGYNEQF
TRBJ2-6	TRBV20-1	SARDQGSGSGANVLT
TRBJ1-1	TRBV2	ASSLRGEAF
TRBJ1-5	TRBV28	ASTERGQVWPQH
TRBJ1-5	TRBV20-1	SARETGEMPQH
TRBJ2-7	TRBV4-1	ASSQGRAFGSGASEQY
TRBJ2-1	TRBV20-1	SAAFMRGAREQF
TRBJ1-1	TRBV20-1	SERSPNTEAF
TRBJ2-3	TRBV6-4	ASSPSGSTDTQY
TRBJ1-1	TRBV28	ASSLGGWNTEAF
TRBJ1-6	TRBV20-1	SGKEGTAFNSPLH
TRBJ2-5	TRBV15	ATSRDPGQQETQY
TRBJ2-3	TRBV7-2	ASSTRSGRTDTQY
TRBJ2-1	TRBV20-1	SHKKREAGGYNEQF
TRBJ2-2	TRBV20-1	SARGGTSGSPNLPGELF
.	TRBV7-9	ASSLLAGEDEQY
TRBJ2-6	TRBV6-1	ASTQGGGANVLT